What follows are 25 T cell receptor beta chains derived from one specimen sequenced in a study of control samples from healthy donors and cancer patients. Libraries were prepared by immunoSEQ multiplex PCR; TCRdb keeps only in-frame clonotypes and omits some of them. The table shows roughly 95,000 clones, with approximately 92% occurring only once. Sequenced material: blood. Source of these receptors: a human donor in good health. The donor label of this sample is uncertain.

The chain carries TRBV30 and TRBJ2-3; D call uncertain. The CDR3 runs 19 residues. The germline V gene has CDR1 GTSNPN and CDR2 SVGIG (reference sequence). Trimming left V 5 bases short and J 4 bases short, with 31 bases between. The chain's CDR3 is CAWSRTPWLGSRVPDTQYF. CDR3 in DNA: TGTGCCTGGTCCAGAACCCCTTGGTTGGGGTCCCGGGTCCCAGATACGCAGTATTTT.

This chain uses TRBV10-3 with TRBJ1-1; 10 bases align to TRBD1. The germline CDR1 and CDR2 sequences are ENHRY and SYGVKD. The CDR3 is 14 residues long. V was pared by 5 bases and J by 5 bases, with 5 bases of the junction left unmatched. CDR3 amino acids: CAISRTGGATEAFF. The DNA for the CDR3 is TGTGCCATCAGTCGGACAGGGGGGGCGACTGAAGCTTTCTTT.

The gene calls are TRBV2 and TRBJ2-7; D is unresolved. The germline V and J ends were trimmed by 6 bases and 3 bases, with 6 bases remaining between them. CDR3 length: 11 amino acids. Germline CDR1 and CDR2: SNHLY and FYNNEI. CDR3 amino acids: CASRLYYEQYF. The CDR3 DNA sequence: TGTGCCAGCAGGTTATACTACGAGCAGTACTTC.

V gene TRBV9 combines with J gene TRBJ2-3, with a tentative D call TRBD2 (6 bases). Germline V CDR1 and CDR2: SGDLS, YYNGEE. This CDR3 region has 17 residues. Trimming removed 4 bases from V and 2 bases from J, with 20 bases in between. The CDR3 loop is CASSSPSYTGDTDTQYF. The CDR3 DNA reads as TGTGCCAGCAGCTCACCATCCTACACGGGGGACACAGATACGCAGTATTTT. The full variable domain, its missing parts supplied by reference TRBV9 and TRBJ2-3, is DSGVTQTPKHLITATGQRVTLRCSPRSGDLSVYWYQQSLDQGLQFLIQYYNGEERAKGNILERFSAQQFPDLHSELNLSSLELGDSALYFCASSSPSYTGDTDTQYFGPGTRLTVL.

V usage is TRBV10-1 and J usage is TRBJ2-6; tentatively, D is TRBD1 (6 bases). CDR3 length equals 20 residues. The germline V and J ends were trimmed by 2 bases and 2 bases, with 22 bases remaining between them. Germline loops: CDR1 WNHNN, CDR2 SYGVQD (reference sequence). This CDR3 reads CASSEPARTQGRAGANVLTF. Written as DNA, the CDR3 is TGCGCCAGCAGTGAGCCCGCCCGGACACAGGGAAGAGCTGGGGCCAACGTCCTGACTTTC.

The chain employs TRBV10-2 and TRBJ1-5; the D gene is possibly TRBD1 (5 bases). With 6 bases removed from V and 5 bases from J, the gap between germline ends came to 14 bases. This CDR3 region has 14 residues. Germline lookup yields CDR1 WSHSY and CDR2 SAAADI. The CDR3 DNA sequence: TGCGCCAGCAGACAATACGGGGGGGATCAGCCCCAGCATTTT. As protein: CASRQYGGDQPQHF.

The chain couples TRBV2 to TRBJ1-5, with a possible D match to TRBD1 (5 bases). The CDR3 length is 15 residues. Germline lookup yields CDR1 SNHLY and CDR2 FYNNEI. V was trimmed by 5 bases and J by 3 bases, leaving 14 bases between them. This CDR3 is CASSPQQGDNQPQHF. The CDR3 nucleotides are TGTGCCAGCAGTCCCCAGCAGGGTGACAATCAGCCCCAGCATTTT. Using reference TRBV2 and TRBJ1-5 for the parts outside the CDR3, the full variable domain is EPEVTQTPSHQVTQMGQEVILRCVPISNHLYFYWYRQILGQKVEFLVSFYNNEISEKSEIFDDQFSVERPDGSNFTLKIRSTKLEDSAMYFCASSPQQGDNQPQHFGDGTRLSIL.

The chain uses TRBV6-5 and TRBJ1-6; tentatively, D is TRBD1 (6 bases). Looked up from germline, CDR1 is MNHEY and CDR2 is SVGAGI. Trimming took 2 bases from V and 10 from J, leaving 12 bases between them. The CDR3 consists of 14 residues. CDR3 sequence (DNA): TGTGCCAGCAGTTACCGGGACAAGGACTCACCCCTCCACTTT. This sequence encodes CASSYRDKDSPLHF.

This clone was recorded only once. The chain couples TRBV6-5 to TRBJ1-5; 8 nucleotides match TRBD1. The CDR3 totals 14 residues. CDR1 is MNHEY and CDR2 is SVGAGI in the germline V gene. The junction had 11 bases not matched to a gene; V was cut back by 9 bases and J by 7 bases. The CDR3 sequence: CASQRQGMGQPQHF. The CDR3 DNA reads TGTGCCAGTCAGAGACAGGGGATGGGGCAGCCCCAGCATTTT.

The V gene is TRBV2, the J gene TRBJ2-7, with D hard to call. Between the trimmed V and J ends, which lost 7 bases and 3 bases, there was a span of 10 bases. The length of the CDR3 is 12 residues. Germline V gives CDR1 SNHLY, CDR2 FYNNEI. CDR3 amino acids: CASKSGFYEQYF. The CDR3 bases are TGTGCCAGCAAATCCGGTTTCTACGAGCAGTACTTC.

The gene calls are TRBV2 and TRBJ1-2; D is unclear. The CDR3 has 12 residues. V lost 8 bases to trimming and J lost 8 bases, with 15 bases between them. Per germline, CDR1 SNHLY and CDR2 FYNNEI. CDR3 sequence: CASPITRRGYTF. The CDR3 nucleotides are TGTGCCAGCCCTATTACGAGGCGAGGCTACACCTTC.

This chain connects TRBV6-5 to TRBJ2-5; D is uncertain. Between the trimmed V and J ends, which lost 1 base and 6 bases, there was a span of 3 bases. The CDR3 consists of 11 residues. Germline CDR1 is MNHEY and CDR2 is SVGAGI. The CDR3 sequence is CASSYLQTQYF. In nucleotides, the CDR3 is TGTGCCAGCAGTTACTTACAGACCCAGTACTTC.

The chain carries TRBV14 and TRBJ2-5; 13 bases map to TRBD2. V shed 5 bases and J 1 base; nucleotides not matched to a gene: 4. Germline lookup yields CDR1 SGHDN and CDR2 FVKESK. CDR3 length equals 16 residues. The CDR3, as DNA: TGTGCCAGCAGCTTAAGACTAGCGGGGGGCCAAGAGACCCAGTACTTC. Encoded protein: CASSLRLAGGQETQYF.

The chain has TRBV10-3 and TRBJ2-1; 10 bases align to TRBD1. The CDR3 has 14 amino acids. Germline V CDR1 and CDR2: ENHRY, SYGVKD. V gave up 4 bases and J gave up 10 bases; unmatched junction bases: 7. The CDR3 coding sequence is TGTGCCATCAGTGGAGACAGGGGGCGAGGGGAGCAGTTCTTC. The encoded protein is CAISGDRGRGEQFF.

The chain links TRBV5-1 to TRBJ2-2, with TRBD2 identical over 8 bases. Germline CDR1 is SGHRS and CDR2 is YFSETQ. This CDR3 contains 18 residues. V lost 0 bases and J lost 4; bases outside the gene matches: 11. CDR3 bases: TGCGCCAGCAGCTTGGCCCTGCAGGCGGGGGGACTCACCGGGGAGCTGTTTTTT. Translating it yields CASSLALQAGGLTGELFF.

The J gene is TRBJ1-5, the V gene TRBV7-6; no firm D call. Germline-derived CDR1 and CDR2 are SGHVS and FNYEAQ. This CDR3 has 14 amino acids. Trimming cost V 4 bases and J 3 bases, with 10 bases left between them. CDR3 loop: CASSSGPFNQPQHF. In nucleotides, the CDR3 is TGTGCCAGCAGCTCGGGCCCTTTCAATCAGCCCCAGCATTTT.

This chain joins TRBV15 and TRBJ1-2; 8 nucleotides match TRBD1. The junction had 7 bases not matched to a gene; V was cut back by 0 bases and J by 7 bases. The germline CDR1 and CDR2 sequences are LNHNV and YYDKDF (reference sequence). The CDR3 consists of 15 residues. Written as DNA, the CDR3 is TGTGCCACCAGCAGAGATAAACAGGGGGTACGTGGCTACACCTTC. Its protein product is CATSRDKQGVRGYTF. The full variable domain, completed using reference TRBV15 and TRBJ1-2, is DAMVIQNPRYQVTQFGKPVTLSCSQTLNHNVMYWYQQKSSQAPKLLFHYYDKDFNNEADTPDNFQSRRPNTSFCFLDIRSPGLGDTAMYLCATSRDKQGVRGYTFGSGTRLTVV.

This sequence joins TRBV5-1 and TRBJ2-7; D might be TRBD2 (5 bases). V gave up 0 bases and J gave up 5 bases, with 9 bases separating them. The CDR3 has 13 amino acids. The germline CDR1 and CDR2 sequences are SGHRS and YFSETQ. The CDR3 loop reads CASSLVLAHEQYF. CDR3 nucleotide sequence: TGCGCCAGCAGCTTGGTTCTAGCACACGAGCAGTACTTC.

The chain combines TRBV7-9 with TRBJ1-1, with D unclear. Between the trimmed V and J ends, which lost 3 bases and 0 bases, there was a span of 11 bases. The CDR3 runs to 15 residues. Per the germline V gene, CDR1 is SEHNR and CDR2 is FQNEAQ (reference sequence). The CDR3 here is CASSFSLALNTEAFF. For the CDR3, the DNA is TGTGCCAGCAGCTTTTCTCTGGCATTGAACACTGAAGCTTTCTTT.

The J gene is TRBJ2-7, the V gene TRBV20-1; D possibly corresponds to TRBD1 (6 bases). V lost 5 bases to trimming and J lost 7 bases, with 12 bases between them. Germline CDR1 DFQATT, CDR2 SNEGSKA (reference sequence). The CDR3 sequence is 11 residues long. CDR3 residues: CSAGHRGEQYF. The CDR3 nucleotides read TGCAGTGCTGGGCATAGGGGGGAGCAGTACTTC.

The chain is built from TRBV7-2 and TRBJ1-3; 8 positions match TRBD1. After removal of 0 bases from V and 5 bases from J, the junction contained 9 bases not matched to a gene. The CDR3 totals 17 residues. Germline CDR1 reads SGHTA; CDR2 reads FQGNSA. The CDR3 region is CASSLARTGNWRNTIYF. The CDR3 nucleotides read TGTGCCAGCAGCTTAGCGCGGACAGGGAATTGGAGAAACACCATATATTTT.

The chain combines TRBV6-1 with TRBJ2-7, with D uncertain. The germline CDR1 and CDR2 sequences are MNHNS and SASEGT. This CDR3 comprises 15 residues. Trimming cost V 3 bases and J 4 bases, with 16 bases left between them. CDR3 in amino acids: CASSDGTAKGYEQYF. In DNA, the CDR3 is TGTGCCAGCAGTGATGGAACAGCCAAGGGATACGAGCAGTACTTC.

The rearrangement links TRBV12-3 or TRBV12-4 to TRBJ1-5; D gene ambiguous. V lost 3 bases to trimming and J lost 9 bases, with 12 bases between them. The CDR3 sequence is 13 residues long. The CDR3: CASSFRDLAPQHF. CDR3 sequence (DNA): TGTGCCAGCAGTTTCCGGGATTTGGCGCCCCAGCATTTT.

The V call is TRBV10-2, the J call TRBJ2-1, with 7 bases lining up with TRBD1. Trimming cost V 7 bases and J 3 bases; bases outside gene matches: 12. Germline loops: CDR1 WSHSY, CDR2 SAAADI. The CDR3 is 16 residues long. DNA of the CDR3: TGCGCCAGCACCGTTGGACAGGCCCCGCTCTACAATGAGCAGTTCTTC. This gives the protein CASTVGQAPLYNEQFF.

This chain uses TRBV12-3 or TRBV12-4 with TRBJ1-2; 7 bases fit TRBD1. V shed 8 bases, J shed 10 bases, and the junction held 4 bases outside the gene matches. CDR3 size: 10 residues. In DNA, the CDR3 is TGTGCCAGCTTTAGGGGGCTCTACACCTTC. Translated: CASFRGLYTF.